These 9 T cell receptor beta chains originate from one sample sequenced in a study of T cells in Graves' hyperthyroidism and ophthalmopathy. TCR beta CDR3 region amplification was performed from RNA transcripts. A first-round RT-PCR of the TCR CDR3 used the HTBI primer set. MiXCR, applied by TCRdb to the multiplex PCR reads, yields one record per CDR3 protein. This table holds approximately 600,000 distinct CDR3 sequences, 16% found once. Sequences were obtained from blood. Source of these receptors: a woman aged 25 to 39 with Graves' hyperthyroidism.

This clonotype was recorded many times. The J gene is TRBJ1-1, the V gene TRBV11-2; D is unclear. V was shortened by 3 bases and J by 7 bases, with 9 bases between the two germline ends. This CDR3 spans 12 amino acids. Germline V CDR1 and CDR2: SGHAT, FQNNGV. Here the CDR3 reads CASSFSQLEAFF. The CDR3 bases are TGTGCCAGCAGCTTCTCTCAACTTGAAGCTTTCTTT.

The chain employs TRBV6-5 and TRBJ1-2; TRBD1 aligns across 8 bases. The CDR3 has 14 amino acids. The J segment lost 4 bases and the V segment lost 4 bases, leaving 5 bases of the junction unmatched. Germline CDR1 MNHEY, CDR2 SVGAGI. The CDR3 DNA reads as TGTGCCAGCAGTTCCAGGGGGCGCGGCTATGGCTACACCTTC. This codes for CASSSRGRGYGYTF.

This clonotype was counted many times. V usage is TRBV7-3 and J usage is TRBJ2-3, with D unclear. V shed 5 bases and J shed 0 bases, with 12 bases lying between them. This CDR3 region has 15 residues. Germline V gene sequence: CDR1 SGHTA, CDR2 FQGTGA. CDR3 region: CASSKGTSSTDTQYF. The CDR3 DNA sequence: TGTGCCAGCAGCAAAGGAACTTCTAGCACAGATACGCAGTATTTT.

The count of this clonotype is one. The chain is built from TRBV6-9 and TRBJ1-1; no definite D call. The CDR3 totals 14 residues. Germline V gene lookup returns CDR1 MNHGY and CDR2 SVAAGI. With 4 bases removed from V and 1 base from J, the gap between germline ends came to 10 bases. As DNA, the CDR3 is TGTGCCAGCAGTTGGAGGGTTTCGAACACTGAAGCTTTCTTT. Translation gives CASSWRVSNTEAFF.

This clonotype was observed many times. The genes are TRBV11-2 and TRBJ2-1; maybe TRBD2 (5 bases). Germline V gene sequence: CDR1 SGHAT, CDR2 FQNNGV. This CDR3 has 13 amino acids. Trimming pared 5 bases from V and 3 bases from J, leaving 8 bases between. The CDR3 nucleotides are TGTGCCAGCAGCCCGGGAAACTACAATGAGCAGTTCTTC. Its protein is CASSPGNYNEQFF.

This clonotype was seen a handful of times. The chain links TRBV7-8 to TRBJ2-3; D may match TRBD1 or TRBD2 (5 bases each). V dropped 4 bases and J dropped 2 bases, with 13 bases sitting between them. This CDR3 is 15 amino acids long. Germline CDR1 reads SGHVS; CDR2 reads FQNEAQ. The CDR3 DNA follows: TGTGCCAGCAGCTCTGGGGGATGGGCCACAGATACGCAGTATTTT. It codes for CASSSGGWATDTQYF.

This clonotype was seen more than once but under ten times. In DNA form, the CDR3 reads TGTGCCAGCAGCCCTGTCGAAAAACTGTTTTTT. Amino acids: CASSPVEKLFF. The rearrangement links TRBV7-9 to TRBJ1-4; the D is unclear. V was shortened by 5 bases and J by 8 bases, with 6 bases between the two germline ends. The CDR3 covers 11 residues. The V gene's germline CDR1 is SEHNR and CDR2 FQNEAQ (reference sequence).

This clonotype was counted only a few times. The genes are TRBV27 and TRBJ2-3, with D maybe TRBD2 (6 bases). The CDR3 sequence is 17 residues long. V lost 4 bases to trimming and J lost 0 bases, with 17 bases between them. The germline CDR1 and CDR2 sequences are MNHEY and SMNVEV (reference sequence). This chain's CDR3 is CASSSTRSGTSTDTQYF. The CDR3, as DNA: TGTGCCAGCAGTTCAACGCGGTCCGGGACTAGCACAGATACGCAGTATTTT.

The chain is built from TRBV6-2 or TRBV6-3 and TRBJ2-2; the match to TRBD2 covers 14 bases. The V and J ends lost 6 bases and 4 bases, in that order; junction bases with no gene match: 4. Germline V gene sequence: CDR1 MNHEY, CDR2 SVGEGT. This CDR3 comprises 16 residues. The CDR3 coding sequence is TGTGCCAGCAGCCGAGGGACTAGCGGGAGCACCGGGGAGCTGTTTTTT. This gives the protein CASSRGTSGSTGELFF.